This T cell receptor (beta chain) was obtained from a study of post-analysis software for immune sequencing data. Study-wide background: Some patients lacked subtype; others had relapsing-remitting, secondary progressive or progressive-relapsing disease.

Libraries were made from TCR beta cDNA, and they carried unique molecular identifiers. TCRdb ran MiXCR on the PCR reads and lists one entry per CDR3 protein. The repertoire consists of over 700,000 distinct CDR3 sequences, with less than 35% occurring once and the leading ten covering more than 0.55%. This clonotype was picked up one time. The antigen is unknown. CDR3 length: 19 residues. The V segment lost 6 bases and the J segment 0 bases; nucleotides outside the gene matches: 14. General study findings and limits: Strong same-batch co-clustering of samples appeared with F measure clustering. Four to six TRBV segments (TRBV5-6, TRBV5-1 and TRBV20-1 among them) occurred more frequently in patients than in controls. When compared against controls, multiple sclerosis patients showed significantly lower normalized Chao1 diversity.

The origin of this receptor is a girl aged 5-17 years with multiple sclerosis. The specimen was blood. The chain employs TRBV12-3 or TRBV12-4 and TRBJ1-1, with TRBD1 identical over 12 bases. CDR3 bases: TGTGCCAGCAGCCTCCAACGGGGGACAGGGGGCGGCATGAACACTGAAGCTTTCTTT. Protein product: CASSLQRGTGGGMNTEAFF.